Sequencing of this T cell receptor (beta chain) was carried out in a study of memory CD4+ T cells and cytomegalovirus serostatus. Points from the study as a whole: CD4+ memory repertoires contained 67 of 164 reported CMV TCRbeta sequences.

The count of this clone is one. Its antigen is currently unknown. After removal of 4 bases from V and 5 bases from J, the junction contained 7 bases not matched to a gene. Germline assignment: CDR1 SGHAT and CDR2 FQNNGV. CDR3 length equals 15 residues. Authors' data handling: Out-of-frame sequences were removed, leaving 2,204,828 distinct TCRbeta sequences. Generated by immunoSEQ multiplex PCR, the TCRdb table keeps only in-frame clones and is missing some. For V, J and clone size, that table is used; D and trimming come from the DNA. In the table there are about 56,000 clones, around 79% of which are singletons. The sort gate was single viable CD3+CD4+CD8-CD45RO+ cells for memory CD4+ T cells.

The sequenced sample was memory CD4+ T cells from blood. The genes are TRBV11-2 and TRBJ2-7, with 11 positions matching TRBD2. The sequence was collected from an adult in good health and CMV-seropositive. DNA for the CDR3: TGTGCCAGCAGCTCCCATAGCGGGAGGGCCAACGAGCAGTACTTC. Residues: CASSSHSGRANEQYF.